This TCR beta chain was profiled in a study of cytomegalovirus exposure and HLA in healthy donors. The CDR3 loop spans 15 amino acids. V lost 0 bases to trimming and J lost 3 bases; unmatched junction nucleotides: 2. The V gene's germline CDR1 is SGHRS and CDR2 YFSETQ. The PCR made use of 60 Vbeta and 13 Jbeta primers. The protocol was immunoSEQ multiplex PCR, while the TCRdb copy is restricted to in-frame clones and leaves out a portion. Of over 100,000 clones detected, around three quarters appear once; the ten largest clones hold just under 3%. The sample holds a few counts of this clone. The sequence came from a young woman in good health and CMV-seropositive. This chain connects TRBV5-1 to TRBJ2-7; 11 bases agree with TRBD2. Sequencing used PBMCs. The CDR3 coding sequence is TGCGCCAGCAGCTTGGTTGGGACTAGCGGCTACGAGCAGTACTTC. Its translation: CASSLVGTSGYEQYF.